The next 8 T cell receptor beta chains were all read from a single sample in a study of OX40 agonist ivuxolimab in advanced cancers. The repertoire was sequenced with immunoSEQ multiplex PCR; TCRdb's copy has only in-frame clones and lacks some. Of fewer than 85,000 clones listed, approximately 90% are singletons. This material consisted of CD4+ or CD8+ T cells sorted from blood, taken in a trial of the OX40 agonist ivuxolimab. The receptors here all came from an adult with an advanced solid tumor such as melanoma, head and neck, liver or kidney cancer.

This CDR3 reads CASSPREDRFAFF. The CDR3 DNA is TGTGCCAGCAGCCCCAGAGAGGACAGGTTTGCTTTCTTT. The chain combines TRBV11-3 with TRBJ1-1; 7 nucleotides line up with TRBD1. The CDR3 is 13 amino acids. The J segment lost 11 bases and the V segment lost 5 bases, leaving 11 bases of the junction unmatched. Germline lookup yields CDR1 SGHNT and CDR2 YENEEA.

The chain recombines TRBV5-1 with TRBJ2-1; D perhaps matches TRBD2 (5 bases). The germline gives CDR1 SGHRS, CDR2 YFSETQ. Trimming removed 3 bases at V and 10 bases at J, with 8 bases between. The CDR3 has 11 residues. CDR3 sequence (DNA): TGCGCCAGCAGCTCAGCGGTCGAGCAGTTCTTC. Translated, it gives CASSSAVEQFF.

This clone was detected only once. The rearrangement uses TRBV19 and TRBJ1-1; weak D call: TRBD1 (5 bases). This CDR3 region has 15 residues. Germline V gives CDR1 LNHDA, CDR2 SQIVND (reference sequence). V was pared by 3 bases and J by 1 base, with 12 bases between. The CDR3 bases are TGTGCCAGTAGTATCGGACACATGGGGAACACTGAAGCTTTCTTT. This codes for CASSIGHMGNTEAFF.

The genes are TRBV2 and TRBJ2-1, with D possibly matching TRBD1 (6 bases). The CDR3 is 14 amino acids. The ends were cut back, 3 bases at V and 5 bases at J, with 11 bases in the middle. Germline V gene lookup returns CDR1 SNHLY and CDR2 FYNNEI. The chain's CDR3 is CASSEYRVHNEQFF. In nucleotides, the CDR3 is TGTGCCAGCAGTGAGTACAGGGTGCACAATGAGCAGTTCTTC.

The gene calls are TRBV11-2 and TRBJ1-1; D might be TRBD1 (6 bases). The germline CDR1 and CDR2 sequences are SGHAT and FQNNGV. The CDR3 is 17 amino acids. Trimming removed 3 bases at V and 1 base at J, with 18 bases between. CDR3 DNA sequence: TGTGCCAGCAGCTTGGGATTCTACGGACAGCAGAACACTGAAGCTTTCTTT. It is translated as CASSLGFYGQQNTEAFF.

The genes are TRBV28 and TRBJ2-4; D gene unclear. CDR1 is MDHEN and CDR2 is SYDVKM in the germline V gene. Trimming shortened V by 6 bases and J by 7 bases, and 10 bases separated the two germline ends. The CDR3 loop spans 12 amino acids. The CDR3 sequence: CASRAIGNIQYF. CDR3 in DNA: TGTGCCAGCAGGGCTATTGGGAACATTCAGTACTTC.

The chain couples TRBV19 to TRBJ2-7, with 16 bases matching TRBD2. Unmatched junction bases numbered 4, after V lost 5 bases and J lost 0 bases. This CDR3 comprises 17 residues. Germline loops: CDR1 LNHDA, CDR2 SQIVND (reference sequence). The CDR3 DNA sequence: TGTGCCAGTAGTGTCGGGACTAGCGGGAGGGGCTCCTACGAGCAGTACTTC. Its protein is CASSVGTSGRGSYEQYF.

The J gene is TRBJ2-3, the V gene TRBV6-1; D is perhaps TRBD1 (6 bases). Germline-derived CDR1 and CDR2 are MNHNS and SASEGT. This CDR3 spans 15 amino acids. The germline V and J ends were trimmed by 8 bases and 2 bases, with 17 bases remaining between them. The CDR3 DNA sequence: TGTGCCAGCCTAGAGACAGGTCTGGTCACAGATACGCAGTATTTT. As protein: CASLETGLVTDTQYF.